The clone carrying this T cell receptor (beta chain) was found a few times. Its antigen is undetermined. This record comes from a study of T cell repertoires in cytomegalovirus infection. Study-level background: Carrying CMV and the relevant HLA type showed in public TCR beta signatures.

This CDR3 has 17 amino acids. V lost 4 bases, J lost 2 bases, and 10 bases stayed unmatched. The germline gives CDR1 SEHNR, CDR2 FQNEAQ (reference sequence). TCRdb re-called the reads with MiXCR, one entry per CDR3 protein. The sample holds roughly 630,000 distinct CDR3 sequences, roughly a quarter seen once. Study conclusions and caveats: Frequencies of public TCR beta families were cumulated, and this identified carriers of CMV plus the relevant HLA.

The receptor was isolated from a human donor in good health (CMV status not recorded). Some clones in this sample may be carry-over from other donors' samples. This rearrangement joins TRBV7-9 to TRBJ1-2; TRBD1 agrees at 10 bases. Sequenced input: CD8+ T cells from PBMCs. The DNA for the CDR3 is TGTGCCAGCAGCTCCCTAATCGGGGGACAGGGGAACTATGGCTACACCTTC. Protein product: CASSSLIGGQGNYGYTF.